One T cell receptor (beta chain) is described in this entry. Generated by immunoSEQ multiplex PCR, the TCRdb table keeps only in-frame clones and is missing some. The table lists 150,000 or so clones, about 86% of them singletons. These data originate in a study of T cell responses to AZD1222 COVID-19 vaccine. Germline V gene sequence: CDR1 SGHRS, CDR2 YFSETQ. The CDR3 length is 14 residues. With V trimmed by 4 bases and J by 4 bases, 6 bases remained unmatched. The sequence came from an adult in good health. The rearrangement joins TRBV5-1 to TRBJ2-7; TRBD1 matches at 9 bases. The sample was peripheral blood, taken on day 0 of MenACWY control vaccination. CDR3 in DNA: TGCGCCAGCAGCCGGACAGGGGAGGGGTACGAGCAGTACGTC. Its protein product is CASSRTGEGYEQYV.